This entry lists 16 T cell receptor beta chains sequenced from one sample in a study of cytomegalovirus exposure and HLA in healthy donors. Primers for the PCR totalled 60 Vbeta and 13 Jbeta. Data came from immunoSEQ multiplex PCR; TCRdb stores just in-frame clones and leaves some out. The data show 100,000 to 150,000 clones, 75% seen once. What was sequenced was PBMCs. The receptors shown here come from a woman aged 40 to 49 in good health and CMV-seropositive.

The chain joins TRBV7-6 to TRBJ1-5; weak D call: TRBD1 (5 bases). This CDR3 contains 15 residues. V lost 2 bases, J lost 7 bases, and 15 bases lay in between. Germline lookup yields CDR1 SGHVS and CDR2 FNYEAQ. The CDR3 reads CASSLQQGSGQPQHF. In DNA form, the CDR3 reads TGTGCCAGCAGCTTACAGCAGGGATCAGGGCAGCCCCAGCATTTT.

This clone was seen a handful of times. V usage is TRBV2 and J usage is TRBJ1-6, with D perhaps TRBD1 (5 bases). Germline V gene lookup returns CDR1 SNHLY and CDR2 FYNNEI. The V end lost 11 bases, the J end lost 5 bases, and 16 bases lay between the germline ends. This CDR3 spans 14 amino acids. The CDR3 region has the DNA TGTGCCGGGGGGGAGGGCACGAATAATTCACCCCTCCACTTT. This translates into CAGGEGTNNSPLHF.

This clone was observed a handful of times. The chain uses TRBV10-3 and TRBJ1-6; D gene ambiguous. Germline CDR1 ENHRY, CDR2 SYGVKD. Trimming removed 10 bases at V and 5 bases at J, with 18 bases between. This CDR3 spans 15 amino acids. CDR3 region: CATGRKAQDNSPLHF. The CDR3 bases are TGTGCCACTGGGAGGAAGGCCCAGGATAATTCACCCCTCCACTTT.

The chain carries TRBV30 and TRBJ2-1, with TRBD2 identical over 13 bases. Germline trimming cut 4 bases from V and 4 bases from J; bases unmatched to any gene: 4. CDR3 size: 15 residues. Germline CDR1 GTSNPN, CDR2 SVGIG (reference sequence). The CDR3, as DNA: TGTGCCTGGACACTAGCGGGAGGGCCGTACAATGAGCAGTTCTTC. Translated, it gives CAWTLAGGPYNEQFF.

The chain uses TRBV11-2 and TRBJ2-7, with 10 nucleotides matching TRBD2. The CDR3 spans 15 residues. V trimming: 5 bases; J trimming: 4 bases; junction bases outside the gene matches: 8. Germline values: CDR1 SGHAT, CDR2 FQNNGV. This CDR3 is CASSPTAGGPYEQYF. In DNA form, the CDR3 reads TGTGCCAGCAGCCCCACAGCGGGAGGGCCTTACGAGCAGTACTTC.

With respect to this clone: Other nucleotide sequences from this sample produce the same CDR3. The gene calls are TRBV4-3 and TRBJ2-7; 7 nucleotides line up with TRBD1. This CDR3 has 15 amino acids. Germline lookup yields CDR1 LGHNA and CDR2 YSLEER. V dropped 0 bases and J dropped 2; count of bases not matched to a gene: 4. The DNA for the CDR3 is TGCGCCAGCAGCCAAGACTCCACAGGGGCCTACGAGCAGTACTTC. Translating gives CASSQDSTGAYEQYF.

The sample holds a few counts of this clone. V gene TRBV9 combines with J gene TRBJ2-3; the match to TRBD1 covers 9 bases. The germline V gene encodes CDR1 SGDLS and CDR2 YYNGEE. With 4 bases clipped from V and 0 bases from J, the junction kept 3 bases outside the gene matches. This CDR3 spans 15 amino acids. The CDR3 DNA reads TGTGCCAGCAGCCAGGACAGGGGAAGCACAGATACGCAGTATTTT. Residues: CASSQDRGSTDTQYF.

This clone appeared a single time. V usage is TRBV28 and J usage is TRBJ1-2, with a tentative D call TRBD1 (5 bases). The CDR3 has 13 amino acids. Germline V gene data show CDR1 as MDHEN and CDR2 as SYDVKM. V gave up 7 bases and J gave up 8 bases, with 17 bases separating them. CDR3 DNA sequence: TGTGCCAGCATCCCCGGGGGGTCTAGAGGCTACACCTTC. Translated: CASIPGGSRGYTF.

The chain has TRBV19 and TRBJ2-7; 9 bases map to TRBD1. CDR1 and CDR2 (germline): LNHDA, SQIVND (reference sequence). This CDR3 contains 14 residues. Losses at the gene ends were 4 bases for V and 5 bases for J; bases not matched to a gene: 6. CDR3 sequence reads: CASSKGQGIDEQYF. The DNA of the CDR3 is TGTGCCAGTAGTAAGGGACAGGGAATCGACGAGCAGTACTTC.

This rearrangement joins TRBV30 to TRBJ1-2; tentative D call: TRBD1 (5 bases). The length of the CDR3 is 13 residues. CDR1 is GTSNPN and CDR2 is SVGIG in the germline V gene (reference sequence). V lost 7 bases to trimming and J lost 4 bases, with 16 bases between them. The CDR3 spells CAFGGEWSYGYTF. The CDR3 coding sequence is TGTGCCTTCGGGGGGGAATGGAGCTATGGCTACACCTTC.

CDR3 residues: CASSHQRVNEQFF. CDR3 in DNA: TGTGCCAGCAGCCACCAGAGGGTCAATGAGCAGTTCTTC. The chain recombines TRBV16 with TRBJ2-1; possibly TRBD2 for D (5 bases). Per germline, CDR1 KGHSY and CDR2 FQNENV. V lost 3 bases to trimming and J lost 6 bases, with 9 bases between them. The CDR3 spans 13 residues.

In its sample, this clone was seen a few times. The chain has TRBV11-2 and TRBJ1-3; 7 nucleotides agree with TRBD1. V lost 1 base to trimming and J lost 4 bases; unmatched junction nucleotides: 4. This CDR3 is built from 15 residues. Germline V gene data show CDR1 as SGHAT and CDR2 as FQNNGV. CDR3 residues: CASSLAPTGGNTIYF. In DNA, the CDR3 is TGTGCCAGCAGCTTAGCCCCGACAGGGGGAAACACCATATATTTT.

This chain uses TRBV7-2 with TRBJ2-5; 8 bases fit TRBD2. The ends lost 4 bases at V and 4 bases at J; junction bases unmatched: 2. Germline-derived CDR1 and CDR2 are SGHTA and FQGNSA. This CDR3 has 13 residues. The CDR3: CASSSGGAETQYF. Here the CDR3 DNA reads TGTGCCAGCAGCTCGGGGGGGGCAGAGACCCAGTACTTC.

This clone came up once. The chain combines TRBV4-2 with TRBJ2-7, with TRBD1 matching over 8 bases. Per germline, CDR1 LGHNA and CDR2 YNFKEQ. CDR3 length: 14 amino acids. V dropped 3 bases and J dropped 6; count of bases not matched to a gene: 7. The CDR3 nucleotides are TGTGCCAGCAGCCACGACAGGGGACCCGTCGAGCAGTACTTC. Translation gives CASSHDRGPVEQYF.

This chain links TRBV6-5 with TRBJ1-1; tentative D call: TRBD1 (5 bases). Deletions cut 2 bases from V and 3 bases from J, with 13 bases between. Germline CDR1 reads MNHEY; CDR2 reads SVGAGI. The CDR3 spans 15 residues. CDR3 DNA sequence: TGTGCCAGCAGTTACGCCACCAGGGAGGACACTGAAGCTTTCTTT. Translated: CASSYATREDTEAFF.

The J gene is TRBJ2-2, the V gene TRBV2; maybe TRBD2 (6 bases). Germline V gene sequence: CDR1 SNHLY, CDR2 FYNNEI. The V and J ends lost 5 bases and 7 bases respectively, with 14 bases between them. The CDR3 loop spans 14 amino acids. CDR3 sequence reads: CASSLGLGYGELFF. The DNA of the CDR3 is TGTGCCAGCAGTTTGGGACTCGGGTACGGGGAGCTGTTTTTT.